These 22 T cell receptor beta chains came from one sample sequenced in a study of T cell clonality in common variable immunodeficiency. Study-wide findings and caveats: Fewer deletions and N-nucleotide insertions were reportedly seen in common variable immunodeficiency TCR beta sequences.

TCRdb's copy holds only in-frame clones and misses some; the assay was immunoSEQ multiplex PCR. The sample includes 15,000 to 25,000 clones, none of them occurring once. The antigens of these receptors remain unknown. The sample was peripheral blood mononuclear cells. These receptors were taken from a human donor with common variable immunodeficiency.

Only a few counts were recorded for this clone. The read terminates 3 residues ahead of where the CDR3 ends, so the germline J gene completes it. This sequence joins TRBV7-2 and TRBJ1-5; possibly TRBD1 for D (5 bases). This CDR3 contains 15 residues. The germline V and J ends were trimmed by 1 base and 2 bases, with 9 bases remaining between them. The V gene's germline CDR1 is SGHTA and CDR2 FQGNSA. The CDR3 loop is CASSLVARGNQPQHF. Partial CDR3 DNA: TGTGCCAGCAGCTTAGTGGCCAGGGGCAATCAGCCC.

This clone was detected only a few times. The CDR3 loop is CASSSQTGYTF. The CDR3 DNA, read in part, is TGTGCCAGTAGTTCTCAGACAGGC. J is TRBJ1-2 and V is TRBV19; D not certain. The CDR3 end lies 3 residues beyond the end of the read and is filled in from the germline J gene. The CDR3 totals 11 residues. The germline CDR1 and CDR2 sequences are LNHDA and SQIVND (reference sequence). Full variable domain (missing parts from reference TRBV19 and TRBJ1-2): DGGITQSPKYLFRKEGQNVTLSCEQNLNHDAMYWYRQDPGQGLRLIYYSQIVNDFQKGDIAEGYSVSREKKESFPLTVTSAQKNPTAFYLCASSSQTGYTFGSGTRLTVV.

With regard to this clone: The read ends 3 residues before the CDR3 terminus; that terminus is restored from the germline J gene. The V gene is TRBV30, the J gene TRBJ2-3; D might be TRBD2 (6 bases). The CDR3 runs to 14 residues. Deletions cut 5 bases from V and 2 bases from J, with 14 bases between. CDR1 and CDR2 from the germline V gene are GTSNPN and SVGIG (reference sequence). The covered CDR3 bases are TGTGCCTGGGGGGGACTTATCCTCACAGATACG. Translating it yields CAWGGLILTDT. The whole CDR3 protein reads CAWGGLILTDTQYF.

Remarks on this clone: The read gets to within 3 residues of the CDR3 end, and the germline J gene fills in the rest. The rearrangement links TRBV7-9 to TRBJ2-6; D is unclear. The CDR3 is 14 amino acids. The V end was cut by 4 bases, the J end by 0 bases, with 4 bases between. CDR1 and CDR2 (germline): SEHNR, FQNEAQ (reference sequence). The part of the CDR3 DNA that was read is TGTGCCAGCAGCTCCTTCTCTGGGGCCAACGTC. Protein product: CASSSFSGANV. The CDR3 in its entirety is CASSSFSGANVLTF. The variable domain in full, with the rest retrieved from reference TRBV7-9 and TRBJ2-6, is DTGVSQNPRHKITKRGQNVTFRCDPISEHNRLYWYRQTLGQGPEFLTYFQNEAQLEKSRLLSDRFSAERPKGSFSTLEIQRTEQGDSAMYLCASSSFSGANVLTFGAGSRLTVL.

This clone was counted only a few times. The CDR3 end falls 3 residues outside the read, so it is completed with the germline J gene. V usage is TRBV30 and J usage is TRBJ1-1; D possibly corresponds to TRBD1 (6 bases). Germline-derived CDR1 and CDR2 are GTSNPN and SVGIG (reference sequence). The CDR3 is 14 residues long. Incomplete CDR3 DNA: TGTGCCTGGAGTGGTTTGTTTTGGGGGCCCGAA. Encoded protein: CAWSGLFWGPE. The full CDR3 is CAWSGLFWGPEAFF.

Of note for this clone: The read gets to within 3 residues of the CDR3 end, and the germline J gene fills in the rest. The J gene is TRBJ1-2, the V gene TRBV2; 10 bases line up with TRBD1. The CDR3 loop spans 14 amino acids. Germline V lookup: CDR1 SNHLY, CDR2 FYNNEI. The CDR3: CASTKLGQGEGYTF. The covered CDR3 bases are TGTGCCAGCACGAAACTCGGACAGGGGGAAGGC.

This clone was observed a few times. The read is 3 residues too short to cover the CDR3 end, so that end is filled in from the germline J gene. The rearrangement links TRBV7-9 to TRBJ2-1, with D possibly TRBD2 on 5 matching bases. The germline CDR1 and CDR2 sequences are SEHNR and FQNEAQ (reference sequence). The CDR3 extends over 14 amino acids. V lost 3 bases, J lost 1 base, and 7 bases lay in between. This CDR3 reads CASSFSASYNEQFF. CDR3 DNA, as far as it was read: TGTGCCAGCAGCTTTAGCGCTTCCTACAATGAG.

About this clone: The read stops 3 residues short of the end of the CDR3; the missing end is completed from the germline J gene. This chain joins TRBV18 and TRBJ2-1; D assignment may be TRBD1 or TRBD2 (7 bases each). The CDR3 is made up of 14 amino acids. V was pared by 6 bases and J by 8 bases, with 17 bases between. Germline lookup yields CDR1 KGHSH and CDR2 LQKENI. Incomplete CDR3 DNA: TGTGCCAGCTCTCCCGGGGAGGGGGCGTATGAG. This gives the protein CASSPGEGAYE. The entire CDR3 is CASSPGEGAYEQFF.

This clone was seen only a few times. Sequencing ends 3 residues short of the CDR3 end; the germline J gene provides the rest. The chain couples TRBV2 to TRBJ1-5; TRBD1 might be the D (6 bases). The length of the CDR3 is 13 residues. Per the germline V gene, CDR1 is SNHLY and CDR2 is FYNNEI. V gave up 2 bases and J gave up 4 bases, with 6 bases separating them. The sequenced part of the CDR3 DNA is TGTGCCAGCAGTGAACAGGGGAATCAGCCC. This sequence encodes CASSEQGNQP. The CDR3 as a whole reads CASSEQGNQPQHF.

This clone was counted a few times. The read stops 3 residues short of the end of the CDR3; the missing end is completed from the germline J gene. The genes are TRBV19 and TRBJ1-1; no firm D call. Germline values: CDR1 LNHDA, CDR2 SQIVND (reference sequence). The CDR3 loop spans 12 amino acids. CDR3 sequence: CASSPNHSEAFF. CDR3 DNA, as far as it was read: TGTGCCAGTAGTCCAAATCACAGCGAA.

This clone has more than one count but fewer than ten. Read data end 3 residues before the CDR3 end; the end is taken from the germline J gene. The genes are TRBV19 and TRBJ2-3; TRBD2 agrees at 9 bases. The V gene end was trimmed by 3 bases and the J gene end by 0 bases; junction bases not matched to a gene: 4. This CDR3 has 16 amino acids. Per the germline V gene, CDR1 is LNHDA and CDR2 is SQIVND (reference sequence). The CDR3 bases that were read are TGTGCCAGTAGTATTCGGAGCGGGGGGAGCACAGATACG. Translation: CASSIRSGGSTDT. The entire CDR3 is CASSIRSGGSTDTQYF.

A note on this clone: The sequence runs out 3 residues before the end of the CDR3; the remainder is reconstructed from the germline J gene. This chain links TRBV7-8 with TRBJ1-6, with D possibly matching TRBD1 (6 bases). V was trimmed by 4 bases and J by 9 bases, leaving 19 bases between them. The germline gives CDR1 SGHVS, CDR2 FQNEAQ. The CDR3 totals 16 residues. CDR3 amino acids: CASSSTGRDSGSPLHF. The DNA read from the CDR3 is TGTGCCAGCAGCTCTACAGGGAGGGATAGTGGTTCACCC.

In the case of this clone: Read data end 3 residues before the CDR3 end; the end is taken from the germline J gene. The chain employs TRBV19 and TRBJ2-2; the D is unclear. The V end lost 0 bases, the J end lost 5 bases, and 10 bases lay between the germline ends. From germline, CDR1 is LNHDA and CDR2 SQIVND (reference sequence). The CDR3 contains 15 residues. This CDR3 reads CASSIDQPGTGELFF. The part of the CDR3 DNA that was read is TGTGCCAGTAGTATAGATCAGCCAGGAACCGGGGAG.

In this sample, this clone turned up a few times. The CDR3 is cut off 3 residues early in the read; its end comes from the germline J gene. The chain is built from TRBV2 and TRBJ1-1; D gene ambiguous. The CDR3 totals 13 residues. Trimming left V 4 bases short and J 1 base short, with 7 bases between. Germline V gives CDR1 SNHLY, CDR2 FYNNEI. The CDR3 bases that were read are TGTGCCAGCAGTGCACACCAGAACACTGAA. This translates into CASSAHQNTE. The whole CDR3 region reads CASSAHQNTEAFF.

Concerning this clone itself: The read stops 3 residues short of the end of the CDR3; the missing end is completed from the germline J gene. The V call is TRBV7-9, the J call TRBJ2-1; D is perhaps TRBD2 (5 bases). Per germline, CDR1 SEHNR and CDR2 FQNEAQ (reference sequence). V lost 4 bases, J lost 7 bases, and 17 bases lay in between. The CDR3 loop spans 15 amino acids. Partial CDR3 DNA: TGTGCCAGCAGCTCGTCCGGGGATACGACTAATGAG. It translates to CASSSSGDTTNE. The full CDR3 protein reads CASSSSGDTTNEQFF.

A note on this clone: The CDR3 end falls 3 residues outside the read, so it is completed with the germline J gene. The V and J genes are TRBV6-2 or TRBV6-3 and TRBJ1-5; D gene unclear. V was pared by 4 bases and J by 3 bases, with 13 bases between. Germline V gene lookup returns CDR1 MNHEY and CDR2 SVGEGT. The length of the CDR3 is 15 residues. This chain's CDR3 is CASSSVRYNNQPQHF. The sequenced part of the CDR3 DNA is TGTGCCAGCAGTTCAGTCAGATATAACAATCAGCCC.

This clone was seen a few times. The CDR3 reads CAWIRGQGYGYTF. CDR3 DNA, as far as it was read: TGTGCCTGGATTCGGGGACAGGGCTATGGC. This sequence joins TRBV30 and TRBJ1-2, with 9 positions matching TRBD1. The read comes to an end 3 residues before the CDR3 does, leaving the germline J gene to fill in the end. The J segment lost 4 bases and the V segment lost 4 bases, leaving 4 bases of the junction unmatched. The CDR3 sequence is 13 residues long. CDR1 and CDR2 (germline): GTSNPN, SVGIG (reference sequence).

This clone is deemed medium-sized. With the read ending 3 residues before the CDR3 end, the germline J gene is used to fill in that end. The chain employs TRBV7-2 and TRBJ2-5; D unclear. The CDR3 covers 15 residues. Trimming cost V 1 base and J 4 bases, with 13 bases left between them. The germline gives CDR1 SGHTA, CDR2 FQGNSA. Partial CDR3 DNA: TGTGCCAGCAGCTTAGGGGCGCCCCTCCGAGAGACC. Translation: CASSLGAPLRET. The whole CDR3 protein reads CASSLGAPLRETQYF.

On this clone itself: The read falls 3 residues short of the CDR3 end, and the missing part is taken from the germline J gene. V gene TRBV19 combines with J gene TRBJ2-3; TRBD2 is a possible D gene (5 bases). V gave up 3 bases and J gave up 1 base, with 11 bases separating them. There are 15 residues in the CDR3. The germline CDR1 and CDR2 sequences are LNHDA and SQIVND (reference sequence). CDR3: CASSMRTLGTDTQYF. The sequenced part of the CDR3 DNA is TGTGCCAGTAGTATGAGGACTTTAGGCACAGATACG.

Of note for this clone: The CDR3 is cut off 3 residues early in the read; its end comes from the germline J gene. The chain links TRBV7-2 to TRBJ2-1; TRBD2 matches at 7 bases. This CDR3 has 15 amino acids. Germline assignment: CDR1 SGHTA and CDR2 FQGNSA. V trimming: 2 bases; J trimming: 6 bases; junction bases outside the gene matches: 7. CDR3 sequence reads: CASSLRRESFNEQFF. CDR3 DNA (partial): TGTGCCAGCAGCTTAAGGCGGGAGAGTTTCAATGAG. The whole variable domain, remainder taken from reference TRBV7-2 and TRBJ2-1, is GAGVSQSPSNKVTEKGKDVELRCDPISGHTALYWYRQSLGQGLEFLIYFQGNSAPDKSGLPSDRFSAERTGGSVSTLTIQRTQQEDSAVYLCASSLRRESFNEQFFGPGTRLTVL.

This clone was detected only a few times. The read gets to within 3 residues of the CDR3 end, and the germline J gene fills in the rest. V is TRBV6-2 or TRBV6-3 and J is TRBJ1-4; D is unresolved. CDR3 length: 14 residues. With 6 bases removed from V and 5 bases from J, the gap between germline ends came to 13 bases. Germline V gene data show CDR1 as MNHEY and CDR2 as SVGEGT. The covered CDR3 bases are TGTGCCAGCAGATCCGACAAGAAAAATGAAAAA. Translation: CASRSDKKNEK. The CDR3, in full, reads CASRSDKKNEKLFF.

This clone was seen more than once but under ten times. The missing CDR3 end, 3 residues past where the read stops, is filled in from the germline J gene. This sequence joins TRBV30 and TRBJ2-1; 8 bases are shared with TRBD1. The CDR3 extends over 13 amino acids. The germline V gene has CDR1 GTSNPN and CDR2 SVGIG (reference sequence). V dropped 0 bases and J dropped 5; count of bases not matched to a gene: 0. Partial CDR3 DNA: TGTGCCTGGAGTGTGACAGGGGACAATGAG. Translating it yields CAWSVTGDNE. The complete CDR3 protein is CAWSVTGDNEQFF. Complete variable domain (other parts from reference TRBV30 and TRBJ2-1): SQTIHQWPATLVQPVGSPLSLECTVEGTSNPNLYWYRQAAGRGLQLLFYSVGIGQISSEVPQNLSASRPQDRQFILSSKKLLLSDSGFYLCAWSVTGDNEQFFGPGTRLTVL.